The present entry profiles one T cell receptor (beta chain) with its context. Its antigen is not identified. There were only healthy Caucasians among the donors. CDR1 and CDR2 (germline): MNHEY, SVGAGI. Trimming left V 2 bases short and J 4 bases short, with 16 bases between. The CDR3 sequence is 16 residues long. The sample is drawn from a study of identical twins. Via MiXCR, TCRdb re-called the 5' RACE reads, giving one row per CDR3 protein. Of around 480,000 distinct CDR3 sequences in the sample, 11% to 15% were seen once. The study's findings and limits: Twins shared out-of-frame alpha sequences with excess low generation probability. Modelling approaches yielded underestimates of out-of-frame TCR alpha sharing between monozygotic twins.

These data are also associated with another study on yellow fever vaccine responses in identical twins.

The clonotype was recovered from a woman under 30 in good health. Sequencing was performed on CD4+ T cells sorted from blood. The chain joins TRBV6-5 to TRBJ2-3, with a weak D call TRBD2 (5 bases). CDR3 amino acids: CASSYRTSLSADTQYF. Written as DNA, the CDR3 is TGTGCCAGCAGTTACCGGACTTCCCTTAGCGCAGATACGCAGTATTTT.